The following is a T cell receptor beta chain sequence with its context. The antigen remains undetermined. This sample was included in a study of T cell responses to AZD1222 COVID-19 vaccine. Study conclusions and caveats: Possibly, clonal diversity was underestimated; donors were largely white British and included more females. Sampling captured repertoires only after the peak T cell response. There were vaccine-associated CD4 TCRs across spike, dominant at 160-218 and 743-854. Reportedly, nearly half of unique spike TCRs recognized epitopes outside B.1.351/B.1.1.7 mutations.

The V and J ends lost 1 base and 4 bases respectively, with 5 bases between them. The germline CDR1 and CDR2 sequences are SGHNT and YYREEE (reference sequence). CDR3 length equals 13 residues. Repertoires were generated with immunoSEQ multiplex PCR, while TCRdb's copy carries only in-frame clones and drops some. The table shows about 140,000 clones, with around 93% occurring only once. The specimen was peripheral blood, collected on day 0 of AZD1222 vaccination. The chain is built from TRBV5-4 and TRBJ2-2, with D uncertain. This receptor was obtained from an adult in good health. CDR3 in amino acids: CASSLIVTGELFF. The CDR3 DNA is TGTGCCAGCAGCTTGATTGTCACCGGGGAGCTGTTTTTT. Together with reference TRBV5-4 and TRBJ2-2, the CDR3 gives the full variable domain: ETGVTQSPTHLIKTRGQQVTLRCSSQSGHNTVSWYQQALGQGPQFIFQYYREEENGRGNFPPRFSGLQFPNYSSELNVNALELDDSALYLCASSLIVTGELFFGEGSRLTVL.